The entry that follows covers one T cell receptor (beta chain) sequence. The data are from a study of blood T cell repertoires in COVID-19. V lost 4 bases, J lost 5 bases, and 24 bases lay in between. The CDR3 contains 18 residues. The germline V gene encodes CDR1 SGDLS and CDR2 YYNGEE. The repertoire was sequenced with immunoSEQ multiplex PCR; TCRdb's copy has only in-frame clones and lacks some. Of approximately 450,000 clones in the sample, 70% to 90% were seen once. The TCR originated in a woman under 30 with acute COVID-19. The gene calls are TRBV9 and TRBJ2-2, with a tentative D call TRBD2 (5 bases). Sample: PBMCs or T cells enriched from blood (not recorded which). For the CDR3, the DNA is TGTGCCAGCAGCACCAAGGGTGGGTTGCGGGTCGGGACCGGGGAGCTGTTTTTT. This gives the protein CASSTKGGLRVGTGELFF.